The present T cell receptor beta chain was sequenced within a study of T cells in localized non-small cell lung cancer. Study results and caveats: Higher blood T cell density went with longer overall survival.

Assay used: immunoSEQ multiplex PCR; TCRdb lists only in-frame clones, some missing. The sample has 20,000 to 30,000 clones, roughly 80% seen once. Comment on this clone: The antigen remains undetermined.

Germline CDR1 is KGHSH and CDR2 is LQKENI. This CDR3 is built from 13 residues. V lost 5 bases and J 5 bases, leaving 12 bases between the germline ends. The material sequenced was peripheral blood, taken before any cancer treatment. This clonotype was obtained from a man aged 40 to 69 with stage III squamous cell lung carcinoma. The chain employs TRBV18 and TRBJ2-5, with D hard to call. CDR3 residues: CASSSNSEETQYF. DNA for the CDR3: TGTGCCAGCTCATCAAATTCCGAGGAGACCCAGTACTTC.